Shown below are 18 T cell receptor beta chains from a single sample sequenced in a study of blood T cells in healthy people across ages. A sample-barcoded 5' primer and a J-beta primer mix were used in a second PCR of roughly 7 to 11 cycles. TCRdb re-derived calls from the 5' RACE reads in MiXCR, one entry per CDR3 protein. The table has about 380,000 distinct CDR3 sequences, roughly half seen once. The sample comprised blood. The receptors originated from a man aged 60 to 69 in good health.

The CDR3 region has the DNA TGTGCCAGCAGCCCCCGAGGGGACAGGCTTTTTTACTACGAGCAGTACTTC. It codes for CASSPRGDRLFYYEQYF. The chain carries TRBV7-2 and TRBJ2-7; 8 bases line up with TRBD1. Trimming cost V 5 bases and J 3 bases; bases outside gene matches: 15. Germline V gene lookup returns CDR1 SGHTA and CDR2 FQGNSA. This CDR3 contains 17 residues.

The V call is TRBV20-1, the J call TRBJ2-5, with TRBD2 identical over 8 bases. The V and J ends lost 4 bases and 2 bases, in that order; junction bases with no gene match: 9. Germline CDR1 DFQATT, CDR2 SNEGSKA (reference sequence). The CDR3 spans 15 residues. The CDR3 protein is CSATEDSGTQETQYF. In nucleotides, the CDR3 is TGCAGTGCTACCGAGGATAGCGGGACACAAGAGACCCAGTACTTC.

The sample holds many counts of this clonotype. The CDR3 reads CASRLLSSYEQYF. The DNA of the CDR3 is TGTGCCAGCCGACTGCTGAGCTCCTACGAGCAGTACTTC. The V and J genes are TRBV6-5 and TRBJ2-7; D gene uncertain. Trimming shortened V by 8 bases and J by 0 bases, and 11 bases separated the two germline ends. This CDR3 contains 13 residues. The germline V gene encodes CDR1 MNHEY and CDR2 SVGAGI.

This clonotype showed up just a few times. V usage is TRBV4-3 and J usage is TRBJ2-1, with TRBD1 identical over 10 bases. The CDR3 is 16 residues long. Germline loops: CDR1 LGHNA, CDR2 YSLEER. Trimming removed 1 base from V and 5 bases from J; junction bases left unmatched: 5. The CDR3 loop reads CASSQGPGTGDNEQFF. The CDR3 DNA reads TGCGCCAGCAGCCAAGGGCCCGGGACAGGGGACAATGAGCAGTTCTTC.

J is TRBJ2-5 and V is TRBV10-3; TRBD1 agrees at 8 bases. With the DNA end fitting TRBJ2-7 better, the J assignment may be wrong. This CDR3 comprises 12 residues. CDR1 ENHRY and CDR2 SYGVKD come from the germline V gene. CDR3 region: CAIHRGDYEQYF. In nucleotides, the CDR3 is TGTGCCATCCACAGGGGGGACTACGAGCAGTACTTC.

This clonotype was observed once. J is TRBJ2-7 and V is TRBV2; D tentatively fits TRBD1 or TRBD2 (6 bases each). The J call may not be correct, given that the DNA end is closer to TRBJ2-4. This CDR3 region has 15 residues. CDR1 and CDR2 from the germline V gene are SNHLY and FYNNEI. The CDR3 region is CASSSEGGNGNIQYF. CDR3 bases: TGTGCCAGCAGCTCAGAGGGGGGTAATGGAAACATTCAGTACTTC.

The gene calls are TRBV7-8 and TRBJ2-7; no definite D call. Germline CDR1 reads SGHVS; CDR2 reads FQNEAQ. V was shortened by 3 bases and J by 0 bases, with 9 bases between the two germline ends. This CDR3 spans 14 amino acids. The CDR3 bases are TGTGCCAGCAGCTTGATCACCAGCTCCTACGAGCAGTACTTC. Its protein product is CASSLITSSYEQYF.

There are a few counts of this clonotype. The gene calls are TRBV5-6 and TRBJ2-3; 9 bases align to TRBD1. Germline assignment: CDR1 SGHDT and CDR2 YYEEEE. This CDR3 spans 15 amino acids. With 4 bases clipped from V and 4 bases from J, the junction kept 7 bases outside the gene matches. Here the CDR3 DNA reads TGTGCCAGCAGCCCTCGGACAGGGGCCCCAGATACGCAGTATTTT. It is translated as CASSPRTGAPDTQYF.

V gene TRBV15 combines with J gene TRBJ2-7; 8 bases match TRBD2. CDR3 size: 13 residues. The germline gives CDR1 LNHNV, CDR2 YYDKDF (reference sequence). The J segment lost 0 bases and the V segment lost 7 bases, leaving 2 bases of the junction unmatched. CDR3: CATTAGVSYEQYF. The CDR3 region has the DNA TGTGCCACCACAGCGGGAGTCTCCTACGAGCAGTACTTC.

The sample holds a few counts of this clonotype. The V call is TRBV28, the J call TRBJ2-5; 13 nucleotides match TRBD2. The CDR3 length is 18 residues. Unmatched junction bases numbered 12, after V lost 3 bases and J lost 5 bases. The germline V gene has CDR1 MDHEN and CDR2 SYDVKM. The CDR3 region has the DNA TGTGCCAGCAGTTTCAGCCGATCCGGACTAGCGGGAGTCGAGACCCAGTACTTC. It translates to CASSFSRSGLAGVETQYF. The full variable domain, in which reference TRBV28 and TRBJ2-5 provide the parts outside the CDR3, is DVKVTQSSRYLVKRTGEKVFLECVQDMDHENMFWYRQDPGLGLRLIYFSYDVKMKEKGDIPEGYSVSREKKERFSLILESASTNQTSMYLCASSFSRSGLAGVETQYFGPGTRLLVL.

This clonotype was detected many times. The chain uses TRBV7-2 and TRBJ1-6; TRBD1 is a possible D gene (5 bases). Germline loops: CDR1 SGHTA, CDR2 FQGNSA. CDR3 length: 13 amino acids. Trimming cost V 3 bases and J 7 bases, with 7 bases left between them. The CDR3 here is CASSLGPNSPLHF. CDR3 DNA: TGTGCCAGCAGCTTGGGGCCAAATTCACCCCTCCACTTT.

This clonotype was recorded many times. This chain joins TRBV12-3 or TRBV12-4 and TRBJ1-4, with TRBD1 identical over 8 bases. This CDR3 comprises 14 residues. V dropped 5 bases and J dropped 8; count of bases not matched to a gene: 7. The CDR3 DNA follows: TGTGCCAGCAGTCCCGGGACAGGTCGCGAAAAACTGTTTTTT. Its translation is CASSPGTGREKLFF.

The rearrangement uses TRBV3-1 and TRBJ1-5, with 8 bases identical to TRBD1. The V segment lost 4 bases and the J segment 6 bases; nucleotides outside the gene matches: 8. CDR3 length: 15 residues. Looked up from germline, CDR1 is LGHDT and CDR2 is YNNKEL (reference sequence). CDR3 in DNA: TGTGCCAGCAGCCCTTCAGGGGGCTTGGGTCAGCCCCAGCATTTT. Translating it yields CASSPSGGLGQPQHF.

The rearrangement links TRBV19 to TRBJ2-4; D perhaps matches TRBD1 (5 bases). The DNA matches TRBJ2-5 better at its end, which makes the J call doubtful. This CDR3 spans 13 amino acids. Germline CDR1 LNHDA, CDR2 SQIVND (reference sequence). CDR3 nucleotide sequence: TGTGCCAGTAGTCCCCGACAGAAAGAGACCCAGTACTTC. This codes for CASSPRQKETQYF.

J is TRBJ2-1 and V is TRBV12-3 or TRBV12-4; 7 bases are a match to TRBD1. The CDR3 runs to 15 residues. V lost 6 bases to trimming and J lost 0 bases; unmatched junction nucleotides: 5. DNA of the CDR3: TGTGCCAGCAGGGAGGACAGGAGCTCCTACAATGAGCAGTTCTTC. It encodes CASREDRSSYNEQFF.

The V gene is TRBV5-1, the J gene TRBJ2-7, with D possibly matching TRBD2 (6 bases). The length of the CDR3 is 13 residues. Trimming took off 4 bases at V and 0 bases at J, with 8 bases between the two ends. From germline, CDR1 is SGHRS and CDR2 YFSETQ. CDR3 bases: TGCGCCAGCAGCACGACTAGCTCCTACGAGCAGTACTTC. Its translation is CASSTTSSYEQYF. The whole variable domain, filled in from reference TRBV5-1 and TRBJ2-7, reads KAGVTQTPRYLIKTRGQQVTLSCSPISGHRSVSWYQQTPGQGLQFLFEYFSETQRNKGNFPGRFSGRQFSNSRSEMNVSTLELGDSALYLCASSTTSSYEQYFGPGTRLTVT.

CDR3 nucleotides: TGTGCCAGCAGCCCCTCAGGGGGGACACTCTACAATGAGCAGTTCTTC. Its translation is CASSPSGGTLYNEQFF. The rearrangement links TRBV4-2 to TRBJ2-1; D perhaps matches TRBD1 (7 bases). This CDR3 is built from 16 residues. Germline lookup yields CDR1 LGHNA and CDR2 YNFKEQ. V was clipped by 4 bases and J by 3 bases, with 16 bases between them.

Ten or more counts support this clonotype. The chain uses TRBV20-1 and TRBJ2-3; 9 bases map to TRBD2. Germline loops: CDR1 DFQATT, CDR2 SNEGSKA (reference sequence). V lost 0 bases, J lost 1 base, and 2 bases stayed unmatched. This CDR3 has 15 residues. The CDR3 spells CSARDPSGGTDTQYF. The CDR3 DNA reads TGCAGTGCTAGAGATCCTAGCGGGGGCACAGATACGCAGTATTTT.